The source of this T cell receptor beta chain is a study of HIV-infected patients and healthy controls. Many counts were recorded for this clonotype. CDR3 length: 16 residues. The germline V gene encodes CDR1 SGHTA and CDR2 FQGTGA. V shed 3 bases, J shed 5 bases, and the junction held 8 bases outside the gene matches. One entry per CDR3 protein results from TCRdb running MiXCR on the 5' RACE reads. The table lists some 67,000 distinct CDR3 sequences, about 16% of them singletons, with around 5.9% in the top ten. Sequencing used CD4+ T cells from blood. J is TRBJ1-2 and V is TRBV7-3; TRBD1 agrees at 11 bases. The sequence came from a human donor in good health. In DNA, the CDR3 is TGTGCCAGCAGCTTCATCGGACAGGGGGCTTTATATGGCTACACCTTC. Translated, it gives CASSFIGQGALYGYTF.